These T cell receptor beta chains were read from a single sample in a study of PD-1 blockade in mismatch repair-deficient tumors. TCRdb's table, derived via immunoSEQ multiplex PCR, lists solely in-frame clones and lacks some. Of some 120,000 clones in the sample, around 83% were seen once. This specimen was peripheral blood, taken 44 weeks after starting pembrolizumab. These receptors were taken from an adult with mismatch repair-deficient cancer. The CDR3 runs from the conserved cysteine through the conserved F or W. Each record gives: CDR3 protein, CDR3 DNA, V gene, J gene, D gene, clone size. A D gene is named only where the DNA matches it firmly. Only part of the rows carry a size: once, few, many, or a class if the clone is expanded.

CDR3: CASKPPGANVLTF; DNA: TGTGCCAGTAAACCCCCTGGGGCCAACGTCCTGACTTTC; V: TRBV19; J: TRBJ2-6; D: -; size: -
CDR3: CATTRQFTSQETQYF; DNA: TGTGCCACCACACGACAGTTCACGTCCCAAGAGACCCAGTACTTC; V: TRBV7-9; J: TRBJ2-5; D: -; size: -
CDR3: CASSYSPGSGYGYTF; DNA: TGTGCCAGCAGTTACAGTCCAGGGTCGGGCTATGGCTACACCTTC; V: TRBV6-5; J: TRBJ1-2; D: -; size: -
CDR3: CASSPQASGASTDTQYF; DNA: TGTGCCAGCTCACCACAGGCTAGCGGGGCTAGCACAGATACGCAGTATTTT; V: TRBV18; J: TRBJ2-3; D: TRBD2; size: -
CDR3: CASSLGVRVPETQYF; DNA: TGTGCTAGCAGCTTAGGGGTCAGGGTGCCAGAGACCCAGTACTTC; V: TRBV7-7; J: TRBJ2-5; D: -; size: few
CDR3: CASSPDSGRQTYEQYF; DNA: TGTGCCAGCAGTCCCGATAGCGGGAGACAGACCTACGAGCAGTACTTC; V: TRBV28; J: TRBJ2-7; D: TRBD2; size: -
CDR3: CASSSGLAGPNTGELFF; DNA: TGTGCCAGCAGCTCCGGACTAGCGGGTCCGAACACCGGGGAGCTGTTTTTT; V: TRBV5-4; J: TRBJ2-2; D: TRBD2; size: -
CDR3: CASSQGTSGGQPQHF; DNA: TGCGCCAGCAGCCAAGGGACGTCTGGGGGTCAGCCCCAGCATTTT; V: TRBV4-1; J: TRBJ1-5; D: -; size: few
CDR3: CASSQELSGIDEQFF; DNA: TGTGCCAGCAGCCAAGAGCTGTCGGGGATCGATGAGCAGTTCTTC; V: TRBV14; J: TRBJ2-1; D: -; size: -
CDR3: CASSFSRGPLRDEQFF; DNA: TGCGCCAGCAGCTTTAGTCGGGGGCCCCTCCGGGATGAGCAGTTCTTC; V: TRBV5-1; J: TRBJ2-1; D: -; size: once
CDR3: CASSQEPGISGNEQFF; DNA: TGCGCCAGCAGCCAAGAACCGGGAATCAGCGGCAATGAGCAGTTCTTC; V: TRBV4-1; J: TRBJ2-1; D: -; size: -
CDR3: CAWSEGYEQYF; DNA: TGTGCCTGGAGTGAGGGGTACGAGCAGTACTTC; V: TRBV30; J: TRBJ2-7; D: -; size: -
CDR3: CASSFGGMVDEQYF; DNA: TGTGCCAGCAGTTTCGGGGGTATGGTTGACGAGCAGTACTTC; V: TRBV27; J: TRBJ2-7; D: -; size: once
CDR3: CASIKIALDPGQPQHF; DNA: TGTGCCAGCATCAAAATCGCGCTTGATCCGGGTCAGCCCCAGCATTTT; V: TRBV28; J: TRBJ1-5; D: -; size: -
CDR3: CASSYYLGNQETQYF; DNA: TGTGCCAGCAGCTACTACCTCGGGAACCAAGAGACCCAGTACTTC; V: TRBV27; J: TRBJ2-5; D: -; size: -
CDR3: CASRRPSLHRDTGELFF; DNA: TGCGCCAGCAGGAGACCATCCCTCCACCGGGACACCGGGGAGCTGTTTTTT; V: TRBV5-1; J: TRBJ2-2; D: -; size: -
CDR3: CASSQVPFEQFF; DNA: TGCGCCAGCAGCCAAGTTCCCTTTGAGCAGTTCTTC; V: TRBV4-1; J: TRBJ2-1; D: -; size: -
CDR3: CASSQGTSSSYNEQFF; DNA: TGTGCCAGCAGCCAAGGGACTAGCAGCTCCTACAATGAGCAGTTCTTC; V: TRBV11-2; J: TRBJ2-1; D: TRBD2; size: -
CDR3: CASSQDRWGGELFF; DNA: TGCGCCAGCAGCCAAGATCGCTGGGGCGGGGAGCTGTTTTTT; V: TRBV4-1; J: TRBJ2-2; D: -; size: few
CDR3: CASSVRGRRSDEQYF; DNA: TGTGCCAGCAGTGTTAGGGGGCGCCGGTCGGACGAGCAGTACTTC; V: TRBV6-1; J: TRBJ2-7; D: TRBD1; size: -
CDR3: CASSPPEGGSSYEQYF; DNA: TGTGCCAGCAGCCCCCCAGAGGGTGGGAGCTCCTACGAGCAGTACTTC; V: TRBV7-9; J: TRBJ2-7; D: -; size: -
CDR3: CASSQEKGTMNTEAFF; DNA: TGTGCCAGCAGCCAAGAGAAAGGCACAATGAACACTGAAGCTTTCTTT; V: TRBV14; J: TRBJ1-1; D: -; size: -
CDR3: CASDSGLAVEQFF; DNA: TGTGCCTCCGACTCGGGACTAGCGGTTGAGCAGTTCTTC; V: TRBV5-6; J: TRBJ2-1; D: TRBD2; size: -
CDR3: CASSLARRGGYGYTF; DNA: TGTGCCAGCAGCTTGGCCAGGAGGGGTGGCTATGGCTACACCTTC; V: TRBV5-8; J: TRBJ1-2; D: -; size: -
CDR3: CASSLAGLSGYTF; DNA: TGCGCCAGCAGCTTGGCAGGACTTTCAGGCTACACCTTC; V: TRBV5-1; J: TRBJ1-2; D: -; size: -
CDR3: CAWSLYTGAYEQYF; DNA: TGTGCCTGGAGCTTATATACAGGGGCCTACGAGCAGTACTTC; V: TRBV30; J: TRBJ2-7; D: TRBD1; size: -
CDR3: CASSSTRAGGTDTQYF; DNA: TGTGCCAGCAGCTCTACCAGGGCGGGCGGCACAGATACGCAGTATTTT; V: TRBV7-2; J: TRBJ2-3; D: -; size: -
CDR3: CASSLWGRSQETQYF; DNA: TGTGCCAGCAGTTTATGGGGACGGAGTCAAGAGACCCAGTACTTC; V: TRBV28; J: TRBJ2-5; D: -; size: -
CDR3: CASATGTSGGNEQFF; DNA: TGTGCCAGCGCAACCGGGACCTCGGGCGGCAATGAGCAGTTCTTC; V: TRBV6-5; J: TRBJ2-1; D: -; size: -
CDR3: CASRRTSRNTGELFF; DNA: TGTGCCAGCAGGCGGACTAGCCGAAACACCGGGGAGCTGTTTTTT; V: TRBV28; J: TRBJ2-2; D: TRBD2; size: -
CDR3: CAIRDTQSGNTIYF; DNA: TGTGCCATCAGGGACACGCAATCTGGAAACACCATATATTTT; V: TRBV10-3; J: TRBJ1-3; D: -; size: once
CDR3: CAWTGGNYGYTF; DNA: TGTGCCTGGACAGGGGGTAACTATGGCTACACCTTC; V: TRBV30; J: TRBJ1-2; D: TRBD1; size: -
CDR3: CATSTGLAGLQETQYF; DNA: TGTGCCACCAGCACTGGACTAGCGGGCCTACAAGAGACCCAGTACTTC; V: TRBV15; J: TRBJ2-5; D: TRBD2; size: -
CDR3: CASSIRTGGSYGYTF; DNA: TGTGCCAGCAGCATTCGGACAGGGGGTAGCTATGGCTACACCTTC; V: TRBV7-2; J: TRBJ1-2; D: TRBD1; size: -
CDR3: CASSPRGLASDEQYF; DNA: TGTGCCAGCAGCCCAAGGGGACTAGCTAGCGACGAGCAGTACTTC; V: TRBV7-2; J: TRBJ2-7; D: TRBD2; size: -
CDR3: CASSSVPGWSNQPQHF; DNA: TGTGCCAGCAGTTCCGTGCCGGGATGGAGCAATCAGCCCCAGCATTTT; V: TRBV28; J: TRBJ1-5; D: -; size: -
CDR3: CASRDPRGTDTQYF; DNA: TGTGCCAGCAGGGACCCGCGGGGCACAGATACGCAGTATTTT; V: TRBV5-4; J: TRBJ2-3; D: -; size: -